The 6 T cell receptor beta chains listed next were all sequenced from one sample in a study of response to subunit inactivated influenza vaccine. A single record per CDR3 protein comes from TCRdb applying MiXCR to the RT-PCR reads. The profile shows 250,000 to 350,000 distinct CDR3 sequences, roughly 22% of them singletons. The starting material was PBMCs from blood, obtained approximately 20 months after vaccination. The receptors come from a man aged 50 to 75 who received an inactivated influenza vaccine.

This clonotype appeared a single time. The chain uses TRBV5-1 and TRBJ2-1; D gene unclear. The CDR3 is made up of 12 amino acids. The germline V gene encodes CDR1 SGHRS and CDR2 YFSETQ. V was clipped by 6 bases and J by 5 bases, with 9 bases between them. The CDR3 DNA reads TGCGCCAGCATTGGGCGAGACAATGAGCAGTTCTTC. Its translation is CASIGRDNEQFF.

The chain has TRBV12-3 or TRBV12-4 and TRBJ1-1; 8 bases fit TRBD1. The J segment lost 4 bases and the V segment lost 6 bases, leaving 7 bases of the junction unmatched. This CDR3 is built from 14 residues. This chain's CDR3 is CASRGDRRGTEAFF. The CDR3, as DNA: TGTGCCAGCAGGGGGGACAGGAGGGGCACTGAAGCTTTCTTT.

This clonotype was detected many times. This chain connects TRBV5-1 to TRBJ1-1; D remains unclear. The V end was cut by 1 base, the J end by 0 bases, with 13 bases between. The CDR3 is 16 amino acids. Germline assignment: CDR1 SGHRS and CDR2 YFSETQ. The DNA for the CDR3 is TGCGCCAGCAGCTTGAGGGCGATGGGCTTGAACACTGAAGCTTTCTTT. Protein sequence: CASSLRAMGLNTEAFF.

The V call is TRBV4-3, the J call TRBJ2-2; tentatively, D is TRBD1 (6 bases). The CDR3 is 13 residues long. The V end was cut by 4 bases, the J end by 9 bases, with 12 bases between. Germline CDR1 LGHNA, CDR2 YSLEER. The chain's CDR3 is CASSPTTGWELFF. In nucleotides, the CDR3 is TGCGCCAGCAGCCCAACGACAGGTTGGGAGCTGTTTTTT.

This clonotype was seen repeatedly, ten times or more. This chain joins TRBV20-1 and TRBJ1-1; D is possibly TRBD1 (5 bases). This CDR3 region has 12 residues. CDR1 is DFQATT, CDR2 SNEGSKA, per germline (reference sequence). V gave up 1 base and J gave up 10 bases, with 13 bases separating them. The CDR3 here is CSARALGDRAFF. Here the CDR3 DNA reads TGCAGTGCTAGAGCGTTAGGGGATCGAGCTTTCTTT.

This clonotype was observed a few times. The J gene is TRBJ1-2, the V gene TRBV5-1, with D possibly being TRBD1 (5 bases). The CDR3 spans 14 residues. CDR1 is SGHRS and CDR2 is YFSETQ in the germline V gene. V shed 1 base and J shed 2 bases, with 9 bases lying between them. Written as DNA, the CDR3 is TGCGCCAGCAGCTTGAGTACAGGAAACTATGGCTACACCTTC. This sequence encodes CASSLSTGNYGYTF.